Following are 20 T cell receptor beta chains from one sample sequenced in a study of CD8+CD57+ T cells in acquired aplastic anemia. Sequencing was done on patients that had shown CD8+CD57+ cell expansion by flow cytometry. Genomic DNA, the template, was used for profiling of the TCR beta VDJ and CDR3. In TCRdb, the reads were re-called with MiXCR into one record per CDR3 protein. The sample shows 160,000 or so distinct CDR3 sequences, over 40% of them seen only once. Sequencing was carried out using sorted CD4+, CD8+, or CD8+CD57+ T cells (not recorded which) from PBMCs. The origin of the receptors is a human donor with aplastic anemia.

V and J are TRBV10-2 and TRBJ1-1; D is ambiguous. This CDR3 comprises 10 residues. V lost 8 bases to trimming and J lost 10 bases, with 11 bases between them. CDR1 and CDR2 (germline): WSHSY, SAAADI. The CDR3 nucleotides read TGCGCCAGCTCCACGGTGGGAGCTTTCTTT. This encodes CASSTVGAFF.

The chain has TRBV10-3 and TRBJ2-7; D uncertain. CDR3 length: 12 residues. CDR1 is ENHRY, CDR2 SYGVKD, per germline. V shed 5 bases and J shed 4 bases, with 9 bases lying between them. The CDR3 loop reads CAISRAVYEQYV. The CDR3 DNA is TGTGCCATCAGTAGGGCAGTTTACGAGCAGTACGTC.

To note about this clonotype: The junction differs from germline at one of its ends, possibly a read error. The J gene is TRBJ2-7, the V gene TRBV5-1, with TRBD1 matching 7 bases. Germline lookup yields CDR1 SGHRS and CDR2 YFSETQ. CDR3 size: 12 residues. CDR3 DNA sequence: TGCGCCACCAGACAGGGTATGGGCGAGCAGCACTTC. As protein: CATRQGMGEQHF. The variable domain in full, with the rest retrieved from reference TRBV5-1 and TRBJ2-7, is KAGVTQTPRYLIKTRGQQVTLSCSPISGHRSVSWYQQTPGQGLQFLFEYFSETQRNKGNFPGRFSGRQFSNSRSEMNVSTLELGDSALYLCATRQGMGEQHFGPGTRLTVT.

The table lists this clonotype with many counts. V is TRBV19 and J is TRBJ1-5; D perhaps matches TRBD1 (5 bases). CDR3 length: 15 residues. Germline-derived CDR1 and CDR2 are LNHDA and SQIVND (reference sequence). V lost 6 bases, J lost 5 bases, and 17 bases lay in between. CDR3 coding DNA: TGTGCCAGTAGGACAGCATCCGACAGCTATCAGCCCCAGCATTTT. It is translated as CASRTASDSYQPQHF.

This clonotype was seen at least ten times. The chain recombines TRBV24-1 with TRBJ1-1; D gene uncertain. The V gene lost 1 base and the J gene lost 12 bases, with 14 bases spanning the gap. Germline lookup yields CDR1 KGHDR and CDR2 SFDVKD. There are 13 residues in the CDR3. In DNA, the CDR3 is TGTGCCACCAGTGATTTCGACAAGGCGGAAACTTTCTTT. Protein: CATSDFDKAETFF.

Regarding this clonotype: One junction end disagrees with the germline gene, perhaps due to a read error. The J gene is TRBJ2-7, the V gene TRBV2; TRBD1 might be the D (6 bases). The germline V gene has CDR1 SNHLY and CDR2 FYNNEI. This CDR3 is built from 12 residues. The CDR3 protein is CASRDPGQSPDF. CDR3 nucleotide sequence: TGTGCCAGCAGGGATCCCGGACAGAGTCCAGACTTC.

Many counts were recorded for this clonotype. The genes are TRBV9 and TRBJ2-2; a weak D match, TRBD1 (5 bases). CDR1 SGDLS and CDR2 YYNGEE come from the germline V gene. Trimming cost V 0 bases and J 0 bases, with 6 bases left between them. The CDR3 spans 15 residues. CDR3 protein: CASSVETANTGELFF. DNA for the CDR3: TGTGCCAGCAGCGTAGAGACAGCGAACACCGGGGAGCTGTTTTTT.

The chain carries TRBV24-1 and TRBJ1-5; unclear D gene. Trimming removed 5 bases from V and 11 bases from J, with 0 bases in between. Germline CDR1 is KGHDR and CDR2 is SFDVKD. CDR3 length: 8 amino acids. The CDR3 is CATSAQHF. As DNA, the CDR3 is TGTGCCACCAGTGCCCAGCATTTT.

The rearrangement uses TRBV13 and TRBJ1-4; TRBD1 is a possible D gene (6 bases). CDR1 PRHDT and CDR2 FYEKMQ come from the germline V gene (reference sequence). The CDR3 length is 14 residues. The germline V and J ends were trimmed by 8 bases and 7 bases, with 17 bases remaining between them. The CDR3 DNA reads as TGTGCCAGCTCACGAGGGGGGTTTGGTGAAAAACTGTTTTTT. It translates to CASSRGGFGEKLFF. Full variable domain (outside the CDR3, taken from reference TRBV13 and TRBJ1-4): AAGVIQSPRHLIKEKRETATLKCYPIPRHDTVYWYQQGPGQDPQFLISFYEKMQSDKGSIPDRFSAQQFSDYHSELNMSSLELGDSALYFCASSRGGFGEKLFFGSGTQLSVL.

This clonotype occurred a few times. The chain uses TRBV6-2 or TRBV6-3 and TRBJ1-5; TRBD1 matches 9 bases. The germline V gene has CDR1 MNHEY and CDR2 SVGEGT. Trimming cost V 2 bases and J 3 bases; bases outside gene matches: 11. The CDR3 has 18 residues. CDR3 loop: CASSYASPGQGSNQPQHF. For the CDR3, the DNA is TGTGCCAGCAGTTACGCGAGTCCGGGACAGGGTTCCAATCAGCCCCAGCATTTT.

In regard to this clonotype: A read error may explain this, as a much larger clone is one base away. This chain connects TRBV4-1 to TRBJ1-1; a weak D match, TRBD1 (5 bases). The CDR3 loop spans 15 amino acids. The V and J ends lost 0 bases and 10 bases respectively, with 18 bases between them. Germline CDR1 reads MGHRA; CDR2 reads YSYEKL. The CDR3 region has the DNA TGCGCCAGCAGCCAAGATCTCGGCAGGGCCGTCGCAGCTTTCTTT. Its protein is CASSQDLGRAVAAFF.

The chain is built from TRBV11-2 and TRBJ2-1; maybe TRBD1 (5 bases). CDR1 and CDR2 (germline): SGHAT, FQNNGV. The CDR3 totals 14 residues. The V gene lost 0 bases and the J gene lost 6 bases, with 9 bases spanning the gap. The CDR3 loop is CASSLEGQGNEQFF. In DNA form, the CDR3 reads TGTGCCAGCAGCTTAGAGGGTCAGGGCAATGAGCAGTTCTTC.

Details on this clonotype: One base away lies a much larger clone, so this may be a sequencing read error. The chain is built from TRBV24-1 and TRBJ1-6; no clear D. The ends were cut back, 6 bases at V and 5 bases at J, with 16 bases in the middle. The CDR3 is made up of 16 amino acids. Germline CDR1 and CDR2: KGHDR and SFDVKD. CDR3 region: CATSLSTQGNNSPLHF. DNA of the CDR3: TGTGCCACCAGTTTATCGACTCAAGGGAATAATTCACCCCTCCACTTT.

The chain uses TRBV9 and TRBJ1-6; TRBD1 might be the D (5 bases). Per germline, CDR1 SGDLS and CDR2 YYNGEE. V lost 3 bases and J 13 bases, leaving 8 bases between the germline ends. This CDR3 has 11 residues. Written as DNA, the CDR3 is TGTGCCAGCAGCGCTCAGGGTCCCCTCCACTTT. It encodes CASSAQGPLHF.

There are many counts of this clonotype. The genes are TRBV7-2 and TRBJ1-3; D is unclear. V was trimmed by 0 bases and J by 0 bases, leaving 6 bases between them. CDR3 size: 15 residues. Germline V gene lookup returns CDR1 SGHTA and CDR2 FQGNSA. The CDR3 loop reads CASSLAGSSGNTIYF. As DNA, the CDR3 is TGTGCCAGCAGCTTAGCTGGTTCCTCTGGAAACACCATATATTTT.

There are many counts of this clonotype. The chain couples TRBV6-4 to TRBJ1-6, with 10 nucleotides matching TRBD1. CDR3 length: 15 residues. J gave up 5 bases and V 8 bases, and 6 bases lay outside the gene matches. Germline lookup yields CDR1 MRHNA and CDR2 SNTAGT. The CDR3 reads CASGATGGNNSPLHF. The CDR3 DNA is TGTGCCAGCGGGGCGACAGGGGGCAATAATTCACCCCTCCACTTT.

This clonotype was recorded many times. CDR3 loop: CASSLTENTEAFF. The CDR3, as DNA: TGTGCCAGCAGCTTAACCGAGAATACTGAAGCTTTCTTT. V is TRBV7-3 and J is TRBJ1-1; D remains unclear. Trimming stripped 0 bases from V and 5 bases from J, with 7 bases between. There are 13 residues in the CDR3. Germline CDR1 is SGHTA and CDR2 is FQGTGA.

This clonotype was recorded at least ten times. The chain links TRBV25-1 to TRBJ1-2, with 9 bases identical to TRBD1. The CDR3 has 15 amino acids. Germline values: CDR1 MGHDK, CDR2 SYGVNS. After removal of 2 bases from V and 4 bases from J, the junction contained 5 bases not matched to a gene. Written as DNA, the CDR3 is TGTGCCAGCAGTGAACACAGGGGGCGCCGCTATGGCTACACCTTC. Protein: CASSEHRGRRYGYTF.

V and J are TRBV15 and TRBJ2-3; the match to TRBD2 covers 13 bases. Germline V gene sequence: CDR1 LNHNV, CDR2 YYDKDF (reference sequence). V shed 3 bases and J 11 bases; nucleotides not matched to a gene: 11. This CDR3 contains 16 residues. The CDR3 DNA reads TGTGCCACCAGCAGTCCGGGACTAGCGGGGTACAATGAGCAGTATTTT. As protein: CATSSPGLAGYNEQYF. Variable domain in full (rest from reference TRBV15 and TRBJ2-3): DAMVIQNPRYQVTQFGKPVTLSCSQTLNHNVMYWYQQKSSQAPKLLFHYYDKDFNNEADTPDNFQSRRPNTSFCFLDIRSPGLGDTAMYLCATSSPGLAGYNEQYFGPGTRLTVL.

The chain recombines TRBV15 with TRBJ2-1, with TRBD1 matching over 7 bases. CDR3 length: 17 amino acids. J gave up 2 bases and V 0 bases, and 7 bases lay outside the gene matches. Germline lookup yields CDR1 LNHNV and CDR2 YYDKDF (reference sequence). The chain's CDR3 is CATSRDIRDSPYNEQFF. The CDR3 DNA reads TGTGCCACCAGCAGAGACATCCGGGACAGCCCCTACAATGAGCAGTTCTTC.